This TCR beta chain appears in the sequencing data of a study of blood T cell repertoires in COVID-19. Whole-study context: Samples representing acute and convalescent COVID-19 were sourced from the United States, Italy and Spain. T cells, B-cell-depleted T cells, or PBMCs provided the cDNA or gDNA that served as material.

V was shortened by 5 bases and J by 0 bases, with 13 bases between the two germline ends. The CDR3 is made up of 15 amino acids. Germline loops: CDR1 MNHNY, CDR2 SVGAGI (reference sequence). In the authors' methods: Reference gene primers were amplified, and this amplification served to estimate nucleated cell counts. Method: immunoSEQ multiplex PCR; TCRdb's copy keeps in-frame clones and lacks some. The D gene and trimming were derived from the DNA, and the V and J assignments and clone size from that table. The sample lists 85,000 to 110,000 clones; 70% to 90% were seen once. Specimen: peripheral blood. This receptor was taken from a woman between 55 and 75 years old with acute or convalescent COVID-19. The J gene is TRBJ1-1, the V gene TRBV6-6; tentatively, D is TRBD1 (6 bases). The CDR3 region has the DNA TGTGCCAGCAGTATCCCCGGGACAATGAACACTGAAGCTTTCTTT. Protein: CASSIPGTMNTEAFF.